This TCR beta chain appears in the sequencing data of a study of CD8 T cells in Susac syndrome. Study-wide findings and caveats: That the number of individuals in its TCR sequencing and HLA analysis was relatively small was acknowledged by the study.

Sequencing of TCR beta was performed on blood CD8+ T cells and on blood CD4+ T cells. FACS was used to enrich TEMRA cells, whereas the CD8+ and CD4+ T cells were obtained by negative isolation. The RNA, about 0.45 to 1 ug, was put through reverse transcription using random hexamers. Each CDR3 protein gets one entry after TCRdb re-called the immunoSEQ multiplex PCR reads with MiXCR. The top ten clones hold roughly 0.12% of a sample with around 190,000 distinct CDR3 sequences, approximately 94% of them seen once. As regards this clonotype: The target antigen is unknown.

Germline V gene data show CDR1 as SEHNR and CDR2 as FQNEAQ (reference sequence). The CDR3 length is 14 residues. Trimming cost V 5 bases and J 7 bases, with 12 bases left between them. The rearrangement uses TRBV7-9 and TRBJ1-6, with D perhaps TRBD1 (5 bases). The TCR comes from a human donor with Susac syndrome. What was sequenced was CD4+ T cells from PBMCs. This CDR3 reads CASSPGRVNSPLHF. The CDR3 bases are TGTGCCAGCAGCCCGGGACGGGTCAATTCACCCCTCCACTTT.